The 10 T cell receptor beta chains below come from one sample, sequenced in a study of shared clonotypes between healthy human individuals. Generated by immunoSEQ multiplex PCR, the TCRdb table keeps only in-frame clones and is missing some. The sample records roughly 660,000 clones, roughly 87% being singletons. The sequenced material came from memory CD8+ T cells from PBMCs. Subset reported: CD45RO+ cells pooled with CCR7-negative TemRA cells. The receptors originated from a man aged 18 to 29 in good health. Some clones in this sample may be carry-over from other donors' samples.

The chain has TRBV15 and TRBJ2-3; 8 nucleotides align to TRBD2. The CDR3 loop spans 16 amino acids. CDR1 is LNHNV, CDR2 YYDKDF, per germline (reference sequence). V was clipped by 4 bases and J by 4 bases; unmatched bases: 10. The CDR3 spells CATSTLREGLADTQYF. CDR3 DNA: TGTGCCACCAGCACACTTCGGGAGGGCCTTGCAGATACGCAGTATTTT.

The CDR3 DNA reads TGTGCCAGCAGCCCCTCGGGTGGGGTCGAGCAGTACTTC. This sequence encodes CASSPSGGVEQYF. The chain joins TRBV7-3 to TRBJ2-7; D not resolved. This CDR3 is 13 amino acids long. Trimming took off 5 bases at V and 6 bases at J, with 14 bases between the two ends. Germline-derived CDR1 and CDR2 are SGHTA and FQGTGA.

The rearrangement uses TRBV5-1 and TRBJ2-1; D tentatively fits TRBD1 or TRBD2 (5 bases each). This CDR3 comprises 12 residues. The ends were cut back, 4 bases at V and 7 bases at J, with 9 bases in the middle. Germline V CDR1 and CDR2: SGHRS, YFSETQ. CDR3 sequence reads: CASSPGRNEQFF. The CDR3 DNA reads TGCGCCAGCAGCCCAGGGAGAAATGAGCAGTTCTTC. Filled out from reference TRBV5-1 and TRBJ2-1, the complete variable domain reads KAGVTQTPRYLIKTRGQQVTLSCSPISGHRSVSWYQQTPGQGLQFLFEYFSETQRNKGNFPGRFSGRQFSNSRSEMNVSTLELGDSALYLCASSPGRNEQFFGPGTRLTVL.

The gene calls are TRBV19 and TRBJ1-5; weak D call: TRBD1 (6 bases). The V end lost 7 bases, the J end lost 1 base, and 20 bases lay between the germline ends. This CDR3 comprises 17 residues. Germline V lookup: CDR1 LNHDA, CDR2 SQIVND (reference sequence). CDR3 in amino acids: CASNNVGVRGSNQPQHF. The DNA of the CDR3 is TGTGCCAGTAATAATGTGGGTGTCAGGGGCAGCAATCAGCCCCAGCATTTT.

This sequence joins TRBV7-8 and TRBJ2-1; TRBD2 aligns across 8 bases. The CDR3 loop spans 17 amino acids. Unmatched junction bases numbered 18, after V lost 2 bases and J lost 12 bases. Germline V CDR1 and CDR2: SGHVS, FQNEAQ. CDR3 in DNA: TGTGCCAGCAGCTTATATTTCGCACTAGCGGTGGAAGAGGGGCAGTTCTTC. Residues: CASSLYFALAVEEGQFF.

The chain uses TRBV5-1 and TRBJ2-5; 11 nucleotides agree with TRBD2. The end of the DNA is better explained by TRBJ2-7, so the J call may be wrong. The germline CDR1 and CDR2 sequences are SGHRS and YFSETQ. The CDR3 is made up of 15 amino acids. The CDR3 loop reads CASSGGTSGGYEQYF. The CDR3 DNA reads as TGCGCCAGCAGCGGGGGGACTAGCGGCGGCTACGAGCAGTACTTC.

The rearrangement joins TRBV5-8 to TRBJ2-7; the D is unclear. The CDR3 consists of 12 residues. Per germline, CDR1 SGHTS and CDR2 YDEGEE. The V gene lost 0 bases and the J gene lost 4 bases, with 5 bases spanning the gap. The CDR3 here is CASSLVLYEQYF. The CDR3, as DNA: TGTGCCAGCAGCTTGGTTTTATACGAGCAGTACTTC.

V gene TRBV2 combines with J gene TRBJ2-1; TRBD2 might be the D (6 bases). CDR3 size: 14 residues. V was clipped by 6 bases and J by 0 bases, with 9 bases between them. Germline V lookup: CDR1 SNHLY, CDR2 FYNNEI. The CDR3 sequence: CASRREPSYNEQFF. In DNA form, the CDR3 reads TGTGCCAGCAGACGGGAGCCCTCCTACAATGAGCAGTTCTTC. The full variable domain, with the rest looked up from reference TRBV2 and TRBJ2-1, is EPEVTQTPSHQVTQMGQEVILRCVPISNHLYFYWYRQILGQKVEFLVSFYNNEISEKSEIFDDQFSVERPDGSNFTLKIRSTKLEDSAMYFCASRREPSYNEQFFGPGTRLTVL.

The table lists this clone with a count of one. The V gene is TRBV27, the J gene TRBJ2-7; D tentatively reads TRBD1 or TRBD2 (6 bases each). This CDR3 has 15 residues. Germline CDR1 is MNHEY and CDR2 is SMNVEV (reference sequence). The V end was cut by 2 bases, the J end by 1 base, with 12 bases between. The CDR3, as DNA: TGTGCCAGCAGTTTACGCGGGACACAGTCCTACGAGCAGTACTTC. This gives the protein CASSLRGTQSYEQYF.

This sequence joins TRBV28 and TRBJ2-1; D is possibly TRBD1 or TRBD2 (5 bases each). The CDR3 consists of 17 residues. Trimming removed 1 base from V and 6 bases from J, with 19 bases in between. Germline CDR1 is MDHEN and CDR2 is SYDVKM. CDR3 amino acids: CASSLFRDGRLFNEQFF. In nucleotides, the CDR3 is TGTGCCAGCAGTTTATTTAGGGACGGAAGGTTATTCAATGAGCAGTTCTTC.